This TCR beta chain came from a study of cytomegalovirus exposure and HLA in healthy donors. The germline V and J ends were trimmed by 7 bases and 3 bases, with 11 bases remaining between them. Germline loops: CDR1 MNHNS, CDR2 SASEGT. The CDR3 is made up of 13 amino acids. Study results and limitations: The HLA-A and HLA-B alleles of most subjects were reportedly predicted accurately from TCR beta sequences. TCR beta V- and J-gene trimming, according to a later analysis, was linked to a missense DCLRE1C variant. Researchers reported in a later analysis that common viral pathogens appeared linked to several top clusters.

The PCR employed 60 Vbeta primers together with 13 Jbeta primers. The repertoire was sequenced with immunoSEQ multiplex PCR; TCRdb's copy has only in-frame clones and lacks some. The table has about 140,000 clones, more than 55% seen once. About this clone: Its antigen is not identified.

The sample comprised PBMCs. The gene calls are TRBV6-1 and TRBJ2-3, with D perhaps TRBD2 (6 bases). The sequence came from a woman aged 55-69 years in good health and CMV-seronegative. CDR3 bases: TGTGCCAGCACCCCGGGACTGACAGATACGCAGTATTTT. It is translated as CASTPGLTDTQYF.